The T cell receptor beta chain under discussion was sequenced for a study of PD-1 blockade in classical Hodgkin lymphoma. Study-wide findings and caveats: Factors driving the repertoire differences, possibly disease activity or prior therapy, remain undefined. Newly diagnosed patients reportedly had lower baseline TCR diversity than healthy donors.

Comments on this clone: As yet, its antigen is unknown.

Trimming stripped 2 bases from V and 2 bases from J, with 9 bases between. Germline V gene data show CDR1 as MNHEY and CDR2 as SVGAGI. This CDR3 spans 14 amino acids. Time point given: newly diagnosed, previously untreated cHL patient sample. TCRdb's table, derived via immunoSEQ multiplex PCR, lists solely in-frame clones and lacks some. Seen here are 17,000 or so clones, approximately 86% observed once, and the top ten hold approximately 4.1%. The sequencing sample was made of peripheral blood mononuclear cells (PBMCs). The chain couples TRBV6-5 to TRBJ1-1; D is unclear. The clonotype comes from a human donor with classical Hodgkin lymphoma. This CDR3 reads CASSYTPVNTEAFF. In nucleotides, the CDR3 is TGTGCCAGCAGTTACACGCCAGTAAACACTGAAGCTTTCTTT.